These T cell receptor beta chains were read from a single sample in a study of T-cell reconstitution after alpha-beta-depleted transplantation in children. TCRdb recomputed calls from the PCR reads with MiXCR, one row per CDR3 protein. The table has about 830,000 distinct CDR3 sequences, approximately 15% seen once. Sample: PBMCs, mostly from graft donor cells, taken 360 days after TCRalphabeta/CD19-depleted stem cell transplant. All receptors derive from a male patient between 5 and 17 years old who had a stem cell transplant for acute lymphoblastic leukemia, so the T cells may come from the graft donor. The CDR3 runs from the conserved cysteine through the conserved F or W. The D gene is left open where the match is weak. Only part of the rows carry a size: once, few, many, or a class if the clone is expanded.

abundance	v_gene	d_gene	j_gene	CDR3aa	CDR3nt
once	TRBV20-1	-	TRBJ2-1	CSAQRGLSNEQFF	TGCAGTGCCCAAAGAGGGTTGAGTAATGAGCAGTTCTTC
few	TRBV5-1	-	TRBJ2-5	CASSPGRADQETQYF	TGCGCCAGCAGCCCCGGTAGGGCAGACCAAGAGACCCAGTACTTC
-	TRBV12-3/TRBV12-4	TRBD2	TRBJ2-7	CASSSGGLYEQYF	TGTGCCAGCAGCTCGGGGGGTCTCTACGAGCAGTACTTC
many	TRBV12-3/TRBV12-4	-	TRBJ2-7	CASSALGGAGEQYF	TGTGCCAGCAGTGCTCTAGGGGGAGCTGGGGAGCAGTACTTC
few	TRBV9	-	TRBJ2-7	CASSVGGGGAYEQYF	TGTGCCAGCAGCGTAGGAGGAGGGGGCGCCTACGAGCAGTACTTC
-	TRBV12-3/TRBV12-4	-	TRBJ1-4	CASTLRGGANEKLFF	TGTGCCAGCACCCTAAGGGGGGGGGCTAATGAAAAACTGTTTTTT
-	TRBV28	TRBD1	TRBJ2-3	CASSVPGTVSTDTQYF	TGTGCCAGCAGTGTTCCCGGGACAGTCAGCACAGATACGCAGTATTTT
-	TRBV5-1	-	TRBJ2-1	CASSPRTVSSYNEQFF	TGCGCCAGCAGTCCCAGGACTGTCAGCTCCTACAATGAGCAGTTCTTC
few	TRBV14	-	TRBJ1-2	CASSQKGKNYGYTF	TGTGCCAGCAGCCAGAAGGGGAAGAACTATGGCTACACCTTC
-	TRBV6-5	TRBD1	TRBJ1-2	CASSYSGQNYGYTF	TGTGCCAGCAGTTACTCGGGACAGAACTATGGCTACACCTTC
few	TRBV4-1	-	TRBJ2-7	CASSQPGRRGEQYF	TGCGCCAGCAGCCAGCCAGGGAGGCGAGGAGAGCAGTACTTC
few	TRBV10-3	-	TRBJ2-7	CATGEGVYEQYF	TGTGCCACCGGCGAGGGGGTATACGAGCAGTACTTC
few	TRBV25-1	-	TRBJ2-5	CASSERVAGAETQYF	TGTGCCAGCAGTGAAAGGGTAGCCGGGGCAGAGACCCAGTACTTC
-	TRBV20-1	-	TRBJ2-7	CSGKRSWPFEQYF	TGCAGTGGTAAGAGGAGCTGGCCCTTCGAGCAGTACTTC
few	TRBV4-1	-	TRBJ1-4	CASSQDDDGGLNEKLFF	TGCGCCAGCAGCCAAGATGACGACGGCGGACTTAATGAAAAACTGTTTTTT
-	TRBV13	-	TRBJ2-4	CASSSLGGRTAKNIQYF	TGTGCCAGCAGCTCCTTGGGGGGTCGTACAGCCAAAAACATTCAGTACTTC
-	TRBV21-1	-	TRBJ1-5	CASSKALWCGPYSNQPQHF	TGTGCCAGCAGCAAAGCGCTTTGGTGTGGCCCTTATAGCAATCAGCCCCAGCATTTT
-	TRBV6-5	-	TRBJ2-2	CASSYSIRSGELFF	TGTGCCAGCAGTTACTCAATCCGTTCCGGGGAGCTGTTTTTT
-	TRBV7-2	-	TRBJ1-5	CASSRTGPTSNQPQHF	TGTGCCAGCAGCCGTACAGGGCCCACTAGCAATCAGCCCCAGCATTTT
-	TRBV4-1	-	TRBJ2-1	CASSQHGVSYNEQFF	TGCGCCAGCAGCCAACACGGGGTGTCCTACAATGAGCAGTTCTTC
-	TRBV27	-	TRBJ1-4	CASRGAGWNEKLFF	TGTGCCAGCAGGGGGGCCGGATGGAATGAAAAACTGTTTTTT
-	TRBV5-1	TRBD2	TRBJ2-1	CASSWYGGRKDNEQFF	TGCGCCAGCAGCTGGTACGGCGGGAGGAAGGACAATGAGCAGTTCTTC
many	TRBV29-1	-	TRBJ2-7	CSVLRDRPLAGGSYEQYF	TGCAGCGTGCTCAGGGACAGGCCCTTGGCGGGAGGTTCCTACGAGCAGTACTTC
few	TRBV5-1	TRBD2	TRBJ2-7	CASRLGLAGGVSYEQYF	TGCGCCAGCAGACTGGGACTAGCGGGAGGGGTTTCCTACGAGCAGTACTTC
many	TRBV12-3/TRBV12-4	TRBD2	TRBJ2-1	CASSPTSVPYNEQFF	TGTGCCAGCAGCCCCACTAGCGTTCCCTACAATGAGCAGTTCTTC
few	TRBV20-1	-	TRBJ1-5	CSAREGQDSNQPQHF	TGCAGTGCTAGAGAAGGTCAGGATAGCAATCAGCCCCAGCATTTT
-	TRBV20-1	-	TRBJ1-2	CSARAHRGVGGYTF	TGCAGTGCTAGAGCGCATAGGGGGGTAGGTGGCTACACCTTC
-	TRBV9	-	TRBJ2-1	CASSPPTALFNEPFF	TGTGCCAGCAGCCCCCCGACAGCACTATTCAATGAGCCGTTCTTC
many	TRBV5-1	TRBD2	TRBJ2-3	CASSLGGLAGADTQYF	TGCGCCAGCAGCTTGGGAGGCCTAGCGGGAGCTGATACGCAGTATTTT
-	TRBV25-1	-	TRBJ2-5	CASSALGDFEYF	TGTGCCAGCAGTGCCCTCGGGGATTTCGAGTACTTC
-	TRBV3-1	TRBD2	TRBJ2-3	CASSASASGRTDTQYF	TGTGCCAGCAGTGCCTCGGCTAGCGGGAGAACAGATACGCAGTATTTT
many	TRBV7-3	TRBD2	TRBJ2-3	CASSLIHSGAFTDTQYF	TGTGCCAGCAGCTTAATCCATAGCGGGGCCTTCACAGATACGCAGTATTTT
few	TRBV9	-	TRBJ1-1	CASSVVGDTEAFF	TGTGCCAGCAGCGTAGTTGGGGACACTGAAGCTTTCTTT
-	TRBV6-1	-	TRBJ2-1	CASSDTRKRFYNEQFF	TGTGCCAGCAGTGATACCCGGAAGAGGTTCTACAATGAGCAGTTCTTC
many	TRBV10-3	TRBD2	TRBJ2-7	CAISFTTSAAYEQYF	TGTGCCATCAGTTTTACGACTAGCGCTGCCTACGAGCAGTACTTC
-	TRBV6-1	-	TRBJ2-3	CASSRDDASDTQYF	TGTGCCAGCAGTAGGGACGACGCTTCAGATACGCAGTATTTT
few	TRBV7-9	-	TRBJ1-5	CASSLSRGVSQPQHF	TGTGCCAGCAGCTTGTCAAGGGGAGTGAGTCAGCCCCAGCATTTT
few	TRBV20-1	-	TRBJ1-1	CSPVGWVMNTEAFF	TGCAGTCCTGTAGGGTGGGTCATGAACACTGAAGCTTTCTTT
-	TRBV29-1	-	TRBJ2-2	CSVSGPSTGELFF	TGCAGCGTCTCGGGACCCTCCACCGGGGAGCTGTTTTTT
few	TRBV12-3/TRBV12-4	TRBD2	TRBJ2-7	CASSSLGTSGSTGQYF	TGTGCCAGCAGTTCCCTTGGGACTAGCGGGAGTACGGGGCAGTACTTC
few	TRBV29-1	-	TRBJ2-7	CSTYYEQYF	TGCAGCACTTATTACGAGCAGTACTTC
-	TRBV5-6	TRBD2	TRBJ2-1	CASSLEGLAGGTAYNVQFF	TGTGCCAGCAGCTTGGAGGGACTAGCGGGAGGCACCGCCTACAATGTGCAGTTCTTC